This TCR beta chain stems from a study of Graves' ophthalmopathy and Graves' hyperthyroidism. Study outcomes and limitations: Ophthalmopathy versus stable hyperthyroidism: 13-signature model gave under 90% sensitivity, 75% to 83% specificity.

Note on this clonotype: The antigen is undetermined.

Amplified TCR beta CDR3 regions were obtained using RNA transcripts as template. First-round RT-PCR employed HTBI primers, with a second-round multiplex PCR after it. MiXCR was run by TCRdb on the multiplex PCR reads, yielding one entry per CDR3 protein. The repertoire holds 300,000 or so distinct CDR3 sequences, with around a sixth as singletons. Other autoimmune diseases, uncontrolled infections, pregnancy or lactation excluded patients from enrollment. V was pared by 2 bases and J by 7 bases, with 14 bases between. The CDR3 is made up of 14 amino acids. Germline CDR1 and CDR2: MNHEY and SVGAGI. This rearrangement joins TRBV6-5 to TRBJ1-1, with D uncertain. This sequence was found in an adult man with Graves' ophthalmopathy. The material sequenced was peripheral blood. Here the CDR3 DNA reads TGTGCCAGCAGTTACGTGGTGGGAGCCTTTGAAGCTTTCTTT. Its protein is CASSYVVGAFEAFF.